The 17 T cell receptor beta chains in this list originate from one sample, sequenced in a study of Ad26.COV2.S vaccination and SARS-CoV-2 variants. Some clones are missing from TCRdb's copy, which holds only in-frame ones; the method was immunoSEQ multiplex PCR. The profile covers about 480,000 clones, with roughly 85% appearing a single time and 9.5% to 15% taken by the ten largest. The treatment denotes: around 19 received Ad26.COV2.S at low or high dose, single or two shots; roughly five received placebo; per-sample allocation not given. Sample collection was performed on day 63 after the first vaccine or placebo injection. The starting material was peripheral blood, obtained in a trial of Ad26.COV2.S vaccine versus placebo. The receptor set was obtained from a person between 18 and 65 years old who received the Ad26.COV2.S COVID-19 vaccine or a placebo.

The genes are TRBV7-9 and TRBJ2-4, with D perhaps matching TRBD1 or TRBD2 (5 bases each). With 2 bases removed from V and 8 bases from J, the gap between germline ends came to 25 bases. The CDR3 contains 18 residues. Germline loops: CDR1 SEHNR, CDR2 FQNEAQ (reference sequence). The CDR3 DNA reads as TGTGCCAGCAGCTTACTGCTGGGGCTTGTGGCAGGGCGGGACATTCAGTACTTC. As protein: CASSLLLGLVAGRDIQYF.

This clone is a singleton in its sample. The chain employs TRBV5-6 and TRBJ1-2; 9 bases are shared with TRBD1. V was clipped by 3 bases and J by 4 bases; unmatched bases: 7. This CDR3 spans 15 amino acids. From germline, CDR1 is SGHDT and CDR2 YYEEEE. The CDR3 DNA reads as TGTGCCAGCAGCTCTCTCCCGACAGGGGGCTATGGCTACACCTTC. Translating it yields CASSSLPTGGYGYTF.

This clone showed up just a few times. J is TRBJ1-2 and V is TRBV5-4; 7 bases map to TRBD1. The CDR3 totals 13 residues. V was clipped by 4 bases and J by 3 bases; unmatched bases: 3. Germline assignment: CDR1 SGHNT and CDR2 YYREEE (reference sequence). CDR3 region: CASSRGTDYGYTF. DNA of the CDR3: TGTGCCAGCAGCCGCGGGACAGACTATGGCTACACCTTC.

The CDR3 DNA reads as TGTGCCAGCAGTGCGGAGTGGACTAGCTCCTACAATGAGCAGTTCTTC. Protein: CASSAEWTSSYNEQFF. This rearrangement joins TRBV6-1 to TRBJ2-1, with TRBD2 identical over 7 bases. The CDR3 runs to 16 residues. V lost 4 bases and J lost 0; bases outside the gene matches: 6. Germline lookup yields CDR1 MNHNS and CDR2 SASEGT.

The CDR3 spells CASSESYGSLGAQHF. The CDR3 DNA sequence: TGTGCCAGCAGTGAGTCTTATGGCTCGCTAGGGGCCCAGCATTTT. The chain links TRBV2 to TRBJ1-5; the D gene is possibly TRBD1 (5 bases). This CDR3 comprises 15 residues. Trimming cost V 3 bases and J 11 bases, with 20 bases left between them. From germline, CDR1 is SNHLY and CDR2 FYNNEI.

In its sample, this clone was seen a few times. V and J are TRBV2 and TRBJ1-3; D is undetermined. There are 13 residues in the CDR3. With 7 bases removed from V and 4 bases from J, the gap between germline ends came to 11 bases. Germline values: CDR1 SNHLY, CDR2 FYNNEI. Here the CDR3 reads CASTYPDGNTIYF. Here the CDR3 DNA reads TGTGCCAGCACATATCCTGACGGAAACACCATATATTTT.

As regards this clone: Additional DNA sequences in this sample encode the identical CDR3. In nucleotides, the CDR3 is TGTGCCAGTAGCCCCGGTGCGGGCTACGAGCAGTACTTC. This translates into CASSPGAGYEQYF. The chain links TRBV19 to TRBJ2-7, with D possibly matching TRBD2 (5 bases). The germline CDR1 and CDR2 sequences are LNHDA and SQIVND (reference sequence). The CDR3 runs to 13 residues. The V gene lost 6 bases and the J gene lost 3 bases, with 12 bases spanning the gap.

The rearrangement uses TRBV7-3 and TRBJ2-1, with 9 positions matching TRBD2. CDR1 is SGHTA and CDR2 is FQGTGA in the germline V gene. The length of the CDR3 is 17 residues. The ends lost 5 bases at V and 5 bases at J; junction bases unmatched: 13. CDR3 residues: CASSRLGSGGTHNEQFF. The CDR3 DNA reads TGTGCCAGCAGCCGCCTCGGGAGCGGGGGGACTCACAATGAGCAGTTCTTC.

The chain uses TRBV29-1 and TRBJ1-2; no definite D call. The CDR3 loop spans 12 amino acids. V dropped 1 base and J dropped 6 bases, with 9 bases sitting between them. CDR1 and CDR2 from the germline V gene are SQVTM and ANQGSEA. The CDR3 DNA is TGCAGCGTTGAAGGAGGATCAGATGGCTACACCTTC. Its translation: CSVEGGSDGYTF.

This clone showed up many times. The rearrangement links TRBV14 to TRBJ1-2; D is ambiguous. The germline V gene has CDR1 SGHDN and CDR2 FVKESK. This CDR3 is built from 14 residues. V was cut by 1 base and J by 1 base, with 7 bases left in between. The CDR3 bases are TGTGCCAGCAGCCAAGGAGTGCTTAACTATGGCTACACCTTC. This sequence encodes CASSQGVLNYGYTF.

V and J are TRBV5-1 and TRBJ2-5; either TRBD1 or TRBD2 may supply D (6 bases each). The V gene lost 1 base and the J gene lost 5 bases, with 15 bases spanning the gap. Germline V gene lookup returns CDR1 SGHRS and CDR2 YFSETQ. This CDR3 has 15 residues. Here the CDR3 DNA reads TGCGCCAGCAGCTTGATGGGGGGCGCTGGGGAGACCCAGTACTTC. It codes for CASSLMGGAGETQYF.

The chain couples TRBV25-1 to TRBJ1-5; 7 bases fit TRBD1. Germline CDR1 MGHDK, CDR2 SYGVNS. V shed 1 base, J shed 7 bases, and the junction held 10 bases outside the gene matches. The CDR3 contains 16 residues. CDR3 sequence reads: CASSESSCRGGQPQHF. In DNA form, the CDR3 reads TGTGCCAGCAGTGAATCTAGCTGCAGGGGGGGCCAGCCCCAGCATTTT.

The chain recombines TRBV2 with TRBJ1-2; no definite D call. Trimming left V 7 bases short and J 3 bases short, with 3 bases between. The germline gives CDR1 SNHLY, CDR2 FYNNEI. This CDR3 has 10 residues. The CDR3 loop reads CASIDYGYTF. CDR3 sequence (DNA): TGTGCCAGCATAGACTATGGCTACACCTTC. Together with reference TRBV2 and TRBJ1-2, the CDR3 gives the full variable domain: EPEVTQTPSHQVTQMGQEVILRCVPISNHLYFYWYRQILGQKVEFLVSFYNNEISEKSEIFDDQFSVERPDGSNFTLKIRSTKLEDSAMYFCASIDYGYTFGSGTRLTVV.

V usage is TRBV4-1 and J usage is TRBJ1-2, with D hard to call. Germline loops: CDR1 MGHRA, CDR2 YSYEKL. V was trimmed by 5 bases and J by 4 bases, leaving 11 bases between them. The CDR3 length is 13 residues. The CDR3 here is CASSLTDSYGYTF. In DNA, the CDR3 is TGCGCCAGCAGCTTAACGGACTCCTATGGCTACACCTTC.

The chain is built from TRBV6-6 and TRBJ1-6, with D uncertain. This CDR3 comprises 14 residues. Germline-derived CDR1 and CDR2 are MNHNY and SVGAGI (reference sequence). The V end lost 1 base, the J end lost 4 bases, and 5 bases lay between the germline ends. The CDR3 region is CASSYYSYNSPLHF. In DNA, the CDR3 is TGTGCCAGCAGTTACTATTCATATAATTCACCCCTCCACTTT.

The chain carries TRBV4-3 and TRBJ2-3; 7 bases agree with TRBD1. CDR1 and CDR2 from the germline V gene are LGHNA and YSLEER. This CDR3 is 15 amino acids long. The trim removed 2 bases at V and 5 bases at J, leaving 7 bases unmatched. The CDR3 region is CASSQNGQVKDTQYF. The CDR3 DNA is TGCGCCAGCAGCCAAAACGGACAGGTAAAAGATACGCAGTATTTT.

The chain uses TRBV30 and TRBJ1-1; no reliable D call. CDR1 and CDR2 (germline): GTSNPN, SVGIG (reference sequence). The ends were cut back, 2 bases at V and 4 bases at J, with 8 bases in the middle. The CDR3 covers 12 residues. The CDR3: CAWSQATTEAFF. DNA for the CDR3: TGTGCCTGGAGTCAGGCGACCACTGAAGCTTTCTTT.